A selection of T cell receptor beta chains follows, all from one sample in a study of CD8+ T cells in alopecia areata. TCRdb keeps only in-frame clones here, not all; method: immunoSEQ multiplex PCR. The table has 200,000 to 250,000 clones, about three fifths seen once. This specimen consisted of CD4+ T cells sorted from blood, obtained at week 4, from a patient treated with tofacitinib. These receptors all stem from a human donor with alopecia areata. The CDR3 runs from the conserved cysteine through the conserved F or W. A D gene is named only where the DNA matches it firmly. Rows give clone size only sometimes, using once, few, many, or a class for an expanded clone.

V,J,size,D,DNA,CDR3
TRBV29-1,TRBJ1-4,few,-,TGCAGTGCCCCAGAAAAACTGTTTTTT,CSAPEKLFF
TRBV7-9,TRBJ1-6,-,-,TGTGCCAGCAGCTTAGACGGTTCACCCCTCCACTTT,CASSLDGSPLHF
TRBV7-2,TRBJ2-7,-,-,TGTGCCAGCAGCTTTGGCTTAAGGAACGAGCAGTACTTC,CASSFGLRNEQYF
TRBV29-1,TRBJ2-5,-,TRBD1,TGCAGCGTTGATGGACAGGGACGGGAGACCCAGTACTTC,CSVDGQGRETQYF
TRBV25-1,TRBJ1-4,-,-,TGTGCCAGCAAGCCCCCGGGGACAACTAATGAAAAACTGTTTTTT,CASKPPGTTNEKLFF
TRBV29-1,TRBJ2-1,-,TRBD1,TGCAGCGTTGGTCCCTCGACAGGGTACGAGCAGTTCTTC,CSVGPSTGYEQFF
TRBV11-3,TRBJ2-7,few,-,TGTGCCAGCAGCCGCGGACCGATTCGCAACGAGCAGTACTTC,CASSRGPIRNEQYF
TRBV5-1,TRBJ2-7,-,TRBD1,TGCGCCAGCAGCTTCGGAAGGGGACAGGCGGCTTACGAGCAGTACTTC,CASSFGRGQAAYEQYF
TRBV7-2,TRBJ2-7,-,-,TGTGCCAGCAGGTCAAGGCAGCAGGGAAAGCAGTACTTC,CASRSRQQGKQYF
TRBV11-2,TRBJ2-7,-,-,TGTGCCAGCAGCTTAGACAGGGGCTACGAGCAGTACTTC,CASSLDRGYEQYF
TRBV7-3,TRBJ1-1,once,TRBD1,TGTGCCAGCAGCCAAACGGGCTTAGGACAGGGGGCGAGGTCTGAAGCTTTCTTT,CASSQTGLGQGARSEAFF
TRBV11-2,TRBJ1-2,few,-,TGTGCCAGCAGCCCGTACCCGTATGGCTACACCTTC,CASSPYPYGYTF
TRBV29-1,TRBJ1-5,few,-,TGCAGCTTTGCCTCCAGCCCCAATCAGCCCCAGCATTTT,CSFASSPNQPQHF
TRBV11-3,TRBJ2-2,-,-,TGTGCCAGCAGCTCCGACAGAAACACCGGGGAGCTGTTTTTT,CASSSDRNTGELFF
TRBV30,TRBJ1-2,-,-,TGTGCCTGGAGTGTCGGGCAGCTGGGCTACACCTTC,CAWSVGQLGYTF
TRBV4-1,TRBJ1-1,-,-,TGCGCCAGCAGCCAAGACTTAGTGGACACTGAAGCTTTCTTT,CASSQDLVDTEAFF
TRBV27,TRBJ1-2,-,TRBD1,TGTGCCAGCAGTTTATCGTCGACAGGGATGAACTATGGCTACACCTTC,CASSLSSTGMNYGYTF
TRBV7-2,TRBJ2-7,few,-,TGTGCCAGCAGCCTTATCTCAGGGACCTTACAGTACGAGCAGTACTTC,CASSLISGTLQYEQYF
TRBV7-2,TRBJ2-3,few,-,TGTGCCAGCAGCCCGCGTTGGGCAGCGGTAGAAGATACGCAGTATTTT,CASSPRWAAVEDTQYF
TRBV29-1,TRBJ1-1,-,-,TGCAGCGTCGGACAGAACACTGAAGCTTTCTTT,CSVGQNTEAFF
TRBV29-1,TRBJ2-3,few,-,TGCAGCGAGCAGAAGGGAACAGATACGCAGTATTTT,CSEQKGTDTQYF
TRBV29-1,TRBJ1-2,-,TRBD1,TGCAGCGTTCCCCAGGGGGGATTAAACTATGGCTACACCTTC,CSVPQGGLNYGYTF
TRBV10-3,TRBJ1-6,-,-,TGTGCCATCAAAGCGGACAGCTCCTATAATTCACCCCTCCACTTT,CAIKADSSYNSPLHF
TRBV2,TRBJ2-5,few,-,TGTGCCAGCAACTTCCTAGGAGAGACCCAGTACTTC,CASNFLGETQYF
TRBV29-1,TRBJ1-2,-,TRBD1,TGCAGCGCTGCGGGACAGCCAAACTATGGCTACACCTTC,CSAAGQPNYGYTF
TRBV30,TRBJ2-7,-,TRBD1,TGTGCCTGGATGGACAGGGGAGGATCCTACGAGCAGTACTTC,CAWMDRGGSYEQYF
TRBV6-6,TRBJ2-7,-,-,TGTGCCAGCAGCCTGGGGCAGTACGAGCAGTACTTC,CASSLGQYEQYF